This T cell receptor beta chain is from a study of cytomegalovirus exposure and HLA in healthy donors. Study-wide results and limits: Cytomegalovirus-associated TCR beta chains were listed, numbering roughly 150.

This CDR3 is built from 16 residues. CDR1 is MDHEN and CDR2 is SYDVKM in the germline V gene. V lost 5 bases and J lost 6, with 20 bases in between. The repertoire was sequenced with immunoSEQ multiplex PCR; TCRdb's copy has only in-frame clones and lacks some. The sample includes about 43,000 clones, around nine tenths of them seen just once. As to this clone: What it recognizes is unknown.

The sequence was collected from a man between 18 and 35 years old in good health and CMV-seronegative. Sequencing was performed on PBMCs. The rearrangement joins TRBV28 to TRBJ1-5; a weak D match, TRBD1 (6 bases). DNA of the CDR3: TGTGCCAGCAGTCGGGGGGCTGCGTCGTTGGGTCAGCCCCAGCATTTT. It is translated as CASSRGAASLGQPQHF.